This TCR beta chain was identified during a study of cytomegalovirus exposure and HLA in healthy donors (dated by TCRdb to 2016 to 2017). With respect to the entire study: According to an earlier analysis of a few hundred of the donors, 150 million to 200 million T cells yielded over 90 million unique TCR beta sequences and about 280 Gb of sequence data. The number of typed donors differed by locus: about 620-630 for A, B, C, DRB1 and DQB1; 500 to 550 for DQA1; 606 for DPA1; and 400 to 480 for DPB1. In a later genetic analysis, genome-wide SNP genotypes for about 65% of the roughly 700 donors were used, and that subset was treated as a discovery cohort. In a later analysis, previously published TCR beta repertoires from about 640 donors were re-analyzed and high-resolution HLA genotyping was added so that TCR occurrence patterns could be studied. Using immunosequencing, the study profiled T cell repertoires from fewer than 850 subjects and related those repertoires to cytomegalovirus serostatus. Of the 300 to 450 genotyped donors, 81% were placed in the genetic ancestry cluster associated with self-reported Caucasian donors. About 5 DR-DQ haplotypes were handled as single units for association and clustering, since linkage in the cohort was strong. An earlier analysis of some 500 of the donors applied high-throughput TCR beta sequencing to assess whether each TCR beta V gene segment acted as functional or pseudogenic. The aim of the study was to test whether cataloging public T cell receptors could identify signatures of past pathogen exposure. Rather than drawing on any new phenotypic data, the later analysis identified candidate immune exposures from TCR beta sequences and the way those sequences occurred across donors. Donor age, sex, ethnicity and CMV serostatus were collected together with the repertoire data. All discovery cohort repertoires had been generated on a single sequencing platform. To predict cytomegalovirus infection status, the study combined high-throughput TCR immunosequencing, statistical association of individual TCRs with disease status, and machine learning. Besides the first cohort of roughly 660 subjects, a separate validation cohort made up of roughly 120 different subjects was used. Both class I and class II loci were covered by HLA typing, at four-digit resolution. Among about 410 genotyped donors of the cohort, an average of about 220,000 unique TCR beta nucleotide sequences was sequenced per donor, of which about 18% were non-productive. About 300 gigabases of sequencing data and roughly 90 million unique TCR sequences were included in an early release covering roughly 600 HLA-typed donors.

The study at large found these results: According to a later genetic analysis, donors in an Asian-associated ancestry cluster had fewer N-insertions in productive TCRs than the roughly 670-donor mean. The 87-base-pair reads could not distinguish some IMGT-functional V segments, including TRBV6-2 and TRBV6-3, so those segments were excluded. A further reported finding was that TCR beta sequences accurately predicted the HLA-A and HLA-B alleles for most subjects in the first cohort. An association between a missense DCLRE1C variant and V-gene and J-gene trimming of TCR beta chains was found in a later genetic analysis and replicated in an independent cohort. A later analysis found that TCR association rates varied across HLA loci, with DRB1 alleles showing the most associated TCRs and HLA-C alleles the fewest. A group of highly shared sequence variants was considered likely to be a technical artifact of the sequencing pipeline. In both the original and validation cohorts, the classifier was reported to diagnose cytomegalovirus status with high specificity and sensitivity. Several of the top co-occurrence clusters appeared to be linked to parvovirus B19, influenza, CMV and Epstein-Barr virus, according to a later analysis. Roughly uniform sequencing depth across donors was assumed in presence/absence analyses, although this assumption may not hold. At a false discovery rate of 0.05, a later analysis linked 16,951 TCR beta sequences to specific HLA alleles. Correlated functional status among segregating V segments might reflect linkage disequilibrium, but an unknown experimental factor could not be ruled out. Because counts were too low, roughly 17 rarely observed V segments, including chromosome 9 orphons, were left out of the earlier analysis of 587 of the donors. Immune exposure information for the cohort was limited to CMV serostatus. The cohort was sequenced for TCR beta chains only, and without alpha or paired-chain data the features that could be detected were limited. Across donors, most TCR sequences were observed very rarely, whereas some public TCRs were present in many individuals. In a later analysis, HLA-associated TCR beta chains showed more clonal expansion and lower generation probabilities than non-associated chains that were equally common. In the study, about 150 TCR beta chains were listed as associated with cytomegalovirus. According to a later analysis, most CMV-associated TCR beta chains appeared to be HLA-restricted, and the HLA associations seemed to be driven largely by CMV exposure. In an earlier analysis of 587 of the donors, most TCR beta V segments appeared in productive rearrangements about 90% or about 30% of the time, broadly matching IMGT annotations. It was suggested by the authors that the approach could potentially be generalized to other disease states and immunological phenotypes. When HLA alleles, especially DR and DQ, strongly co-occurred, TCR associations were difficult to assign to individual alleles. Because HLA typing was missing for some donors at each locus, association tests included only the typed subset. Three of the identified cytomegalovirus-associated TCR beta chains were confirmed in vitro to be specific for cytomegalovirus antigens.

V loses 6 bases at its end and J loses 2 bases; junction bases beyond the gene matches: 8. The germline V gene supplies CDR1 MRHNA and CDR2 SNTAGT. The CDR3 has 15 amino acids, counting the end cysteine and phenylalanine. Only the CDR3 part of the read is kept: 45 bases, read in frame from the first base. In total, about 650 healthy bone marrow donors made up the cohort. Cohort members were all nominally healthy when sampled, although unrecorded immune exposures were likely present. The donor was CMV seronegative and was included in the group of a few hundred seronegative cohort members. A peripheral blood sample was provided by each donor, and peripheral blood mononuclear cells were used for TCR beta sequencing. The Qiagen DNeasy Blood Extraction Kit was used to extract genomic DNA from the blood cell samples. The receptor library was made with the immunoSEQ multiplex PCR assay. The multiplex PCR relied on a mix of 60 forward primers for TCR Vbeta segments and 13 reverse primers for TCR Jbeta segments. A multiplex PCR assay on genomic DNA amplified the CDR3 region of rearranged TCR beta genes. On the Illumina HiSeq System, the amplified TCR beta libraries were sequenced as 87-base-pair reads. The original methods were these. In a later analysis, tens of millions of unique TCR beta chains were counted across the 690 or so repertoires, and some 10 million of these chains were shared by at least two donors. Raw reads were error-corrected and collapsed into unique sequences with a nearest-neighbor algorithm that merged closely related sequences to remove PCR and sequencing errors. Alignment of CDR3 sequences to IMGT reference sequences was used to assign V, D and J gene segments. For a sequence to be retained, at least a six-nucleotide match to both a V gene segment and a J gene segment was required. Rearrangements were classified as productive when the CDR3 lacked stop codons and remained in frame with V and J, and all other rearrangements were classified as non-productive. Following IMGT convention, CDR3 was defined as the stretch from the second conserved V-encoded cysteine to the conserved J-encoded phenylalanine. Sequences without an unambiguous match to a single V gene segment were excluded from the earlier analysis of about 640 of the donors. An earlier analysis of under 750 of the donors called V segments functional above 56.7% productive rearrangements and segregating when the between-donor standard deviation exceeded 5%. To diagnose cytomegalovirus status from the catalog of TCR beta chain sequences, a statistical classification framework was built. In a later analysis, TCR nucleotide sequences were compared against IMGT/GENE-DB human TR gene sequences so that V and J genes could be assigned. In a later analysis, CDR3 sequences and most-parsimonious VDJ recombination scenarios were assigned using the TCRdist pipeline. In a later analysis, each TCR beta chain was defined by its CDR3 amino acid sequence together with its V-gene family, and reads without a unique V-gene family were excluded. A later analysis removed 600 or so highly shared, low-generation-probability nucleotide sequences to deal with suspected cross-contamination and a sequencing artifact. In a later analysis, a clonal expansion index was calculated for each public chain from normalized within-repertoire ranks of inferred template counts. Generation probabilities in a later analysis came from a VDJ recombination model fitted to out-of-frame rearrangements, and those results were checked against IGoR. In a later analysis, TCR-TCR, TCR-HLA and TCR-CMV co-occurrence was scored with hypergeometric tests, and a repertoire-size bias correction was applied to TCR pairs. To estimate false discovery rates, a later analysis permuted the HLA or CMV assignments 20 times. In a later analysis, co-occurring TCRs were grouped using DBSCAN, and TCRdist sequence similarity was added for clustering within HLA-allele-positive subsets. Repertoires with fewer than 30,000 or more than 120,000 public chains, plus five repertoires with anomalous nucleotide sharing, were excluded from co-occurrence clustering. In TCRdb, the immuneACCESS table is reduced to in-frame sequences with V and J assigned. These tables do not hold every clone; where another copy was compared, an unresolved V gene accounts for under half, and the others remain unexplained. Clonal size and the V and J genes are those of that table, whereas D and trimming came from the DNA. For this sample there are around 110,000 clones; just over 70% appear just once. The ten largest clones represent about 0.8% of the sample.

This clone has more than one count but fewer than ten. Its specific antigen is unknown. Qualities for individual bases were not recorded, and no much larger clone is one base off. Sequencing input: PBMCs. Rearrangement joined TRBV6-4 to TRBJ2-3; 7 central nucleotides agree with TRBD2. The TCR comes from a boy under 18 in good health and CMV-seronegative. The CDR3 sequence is CASSPSERDTDTQYF. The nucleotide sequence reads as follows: TGTGCCAGCAGCCCGTCCGAGCGGGACACAGATACGCAGTATTTT.